This paragraph reports one T cell receptor (beta chain). The antigen it binds to is not known. There are no base qualities to consult, and no much larger clone falls within one base. The source of the sample is a study of blood T cell repertoires in COVID-19 (TCRdb year 2020). General notes on the study: Samples covering the acute and convalescent phases of COVID-19 were provided by collaborators in the United States, Italy and Spain. The prospective study material was composed of cDNA or gDNA derived from T cells, B-cell-depleted T cells, or PBMCs. Deeply sampled blood TCRbeta repertoires from subjects exposed to, actively infected with, or recovered from COVID-19 were included in the dataset. The repertoires were released in a freely available public database intended as a resource for research on the immune response to SARS-CoV-2. The samples were drawn from the first 160 participants of the ongoing ImmuneRACE study and from over a thousand subjects provided by 6 global collaborators. A de-identified subject ID, COVID-19 status, age in years and sex were almost always included in the sample metadata. Where available, HLA class I and class II types were obtained from metadata supplied by the sample provider rather than from assay-based typing.

Its CDR3 holds 15 amino acids, cysteine through phenylalanine. CDR3 DNA only is kept here, 45 bases in frame from base 1. V loses 5 bases, J loses 5 bases, and the germline ends lie 16 bases apart. The germline V gene (reference sequence) sets CDR1 to PRHDT and CDR2 to FYEKMQ. The immunoSEQ Assay, a bias-controlled multiplex PCR, was used to amplify TCRbeta CDR3 regions from genomic DNA. Per the original workflow: Nucleated cell counts per sample were estimated from amplification of reference gene primers within the assay. To quantify the absolute abundance of each unique TCRbeta CDR3 rearrangement, sequence reads were collapsed and filtered. For each sample, productive Simpson clonality was calculated as the square root of Simpson's diversity index over productive rearrangements. TCRdb took this table from immuneACCESS and kept in-frame rearrangements with V and J called. Such tables lack part of the clones; where checked against another copy, unresolved V genes explain under half of the gap, and the rest is unexplained. The DNA gave D and trimming, while V, J and clone size come from that table. This sample is represented by 170,000 or so clones; about 86% of them were singletons. The ten largest clones capture approximately 7% of the sample.

Whole blood was collected in K2EDTA tubes by collaborating institutions according to the institutions' own protocols. For TCRbeta analysis, collaborator samples were shipped as frozen whole blood, as isolated PBMCs, or as DNA extracted from either sample type. Findings and caveats that apply to the study as a whole: How much clinical and demographic metadata was included differed by source and by participant, and the metadata was provided uncurated.

The receptor's source is a man aged 50-59 years with active or convalescent COVID-19. Sequencing input: peripheral blood. The chain joins TRBV13 to TRBJ2-1, with TRBD2 perhaps the D gene, on 5 matching bases. CDR3 protein: CASSIERSLNNEQFF. The DNA is as follows: TGTGCCAGCAGCATCGAGCGGTCTCTTAACAATGAGCAGTTCTTC.